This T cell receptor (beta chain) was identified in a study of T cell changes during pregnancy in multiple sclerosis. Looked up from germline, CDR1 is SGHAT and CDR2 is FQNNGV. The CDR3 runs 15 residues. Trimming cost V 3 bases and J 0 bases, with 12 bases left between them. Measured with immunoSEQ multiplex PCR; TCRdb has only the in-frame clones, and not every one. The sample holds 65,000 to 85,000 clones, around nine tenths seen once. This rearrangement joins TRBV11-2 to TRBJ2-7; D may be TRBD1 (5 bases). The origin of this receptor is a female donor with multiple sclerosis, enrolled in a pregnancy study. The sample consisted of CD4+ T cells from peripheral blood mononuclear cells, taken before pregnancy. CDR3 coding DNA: TGTGCCAGCAGCTTTCAGACAGTGAGCTCCTACGAGCAGTACTTC. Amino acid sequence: CASSFQTVSSYEQYF. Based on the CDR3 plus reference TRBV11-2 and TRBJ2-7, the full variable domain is EAGVAQSPRYKIIEKRQSVAFWCNPISGHATLYWYQQILGQGPKLLIQFQNNGVVDDSQLPKDRFSAERLKGVDSTLKIQPAKLEDSAVYLCASSFQTVSSYEQYFGPGTRLTVT.